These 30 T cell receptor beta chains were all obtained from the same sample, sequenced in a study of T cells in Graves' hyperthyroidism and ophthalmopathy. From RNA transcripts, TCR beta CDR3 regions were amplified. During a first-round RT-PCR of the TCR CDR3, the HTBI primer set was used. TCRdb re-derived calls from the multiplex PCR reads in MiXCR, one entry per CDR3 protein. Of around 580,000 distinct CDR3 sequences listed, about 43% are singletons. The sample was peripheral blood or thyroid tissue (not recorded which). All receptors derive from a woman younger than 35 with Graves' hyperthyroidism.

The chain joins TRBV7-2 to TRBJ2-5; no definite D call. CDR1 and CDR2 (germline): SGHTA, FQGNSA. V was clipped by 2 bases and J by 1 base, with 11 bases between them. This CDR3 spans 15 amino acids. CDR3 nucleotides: TGTGCCAGCAGCTTAAGTTCTAGGGTCCAAGAGACCCAGTACTTC. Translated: CASSLSSRVQETQYF. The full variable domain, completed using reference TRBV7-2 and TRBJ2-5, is GAGVSQSPSNKVTEKGKDVELRCDPISGHTALYWYRQSLGQGLEFLIYFQGNSAPDKSGLPSDRFSAERTGGSVSTLTIQRTQQEDSAVYLCASSLSSRVQETQYFGPGTRLLVL.

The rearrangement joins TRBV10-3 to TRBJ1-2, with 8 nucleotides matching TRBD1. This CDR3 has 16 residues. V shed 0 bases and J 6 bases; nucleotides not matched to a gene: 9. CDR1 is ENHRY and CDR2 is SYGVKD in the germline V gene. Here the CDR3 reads CAISESDPRDRNGYTF. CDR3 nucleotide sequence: TGTGCCATCAGTGAGTCGGACCCGAGGGACAGGAATGGCTACACCTTC.

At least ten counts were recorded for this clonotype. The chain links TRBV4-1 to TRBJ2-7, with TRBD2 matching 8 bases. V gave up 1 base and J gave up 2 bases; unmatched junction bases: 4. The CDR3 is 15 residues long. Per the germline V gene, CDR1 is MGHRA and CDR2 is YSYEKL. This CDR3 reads CASSQGVTSAYEQYF. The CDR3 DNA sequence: TGCGCCAGCAGCCAAGGGGTGACTAGCGCCTACGAGCAGTACTTC.

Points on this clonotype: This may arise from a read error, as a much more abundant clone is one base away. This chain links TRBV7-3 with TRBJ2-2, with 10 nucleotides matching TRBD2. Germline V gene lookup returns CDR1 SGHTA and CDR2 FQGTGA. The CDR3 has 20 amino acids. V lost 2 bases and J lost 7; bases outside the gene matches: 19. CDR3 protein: CASSLWGRASGSFSIGELFF. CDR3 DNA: TGTGCCAGCAGCTTATGGGGGAGGGCTAGCGGGAGTTTCAGCATCGGGGAGCTGTTTTTT.

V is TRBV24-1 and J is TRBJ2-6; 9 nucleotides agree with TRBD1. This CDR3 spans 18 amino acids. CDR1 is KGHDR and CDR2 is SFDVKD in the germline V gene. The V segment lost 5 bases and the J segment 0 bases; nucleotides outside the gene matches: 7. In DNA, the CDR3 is TGTGCCACCAGTGGAACCGGGACAGGGCTCTCTGGGGCCAACGTCCTGACTTTC. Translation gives CATSGTGTGLSGANVLTF.

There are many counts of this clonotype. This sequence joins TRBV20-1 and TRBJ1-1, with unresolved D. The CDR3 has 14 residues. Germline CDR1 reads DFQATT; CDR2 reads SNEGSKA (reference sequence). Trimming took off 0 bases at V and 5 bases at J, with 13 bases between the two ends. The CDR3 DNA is TGCAGTGCTAGAGAAACCGGCCCGGGTACTGAAGCTTTCTTT. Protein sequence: CSARETGPGTEAFF.

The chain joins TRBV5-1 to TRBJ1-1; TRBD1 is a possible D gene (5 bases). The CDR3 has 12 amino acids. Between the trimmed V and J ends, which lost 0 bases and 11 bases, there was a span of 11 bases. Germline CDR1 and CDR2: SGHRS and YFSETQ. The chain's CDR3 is CASSLEGRDAFF. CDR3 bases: TGCGCCAGCAGCTTGGAGGGCAGGGATGCTTTCTTT.

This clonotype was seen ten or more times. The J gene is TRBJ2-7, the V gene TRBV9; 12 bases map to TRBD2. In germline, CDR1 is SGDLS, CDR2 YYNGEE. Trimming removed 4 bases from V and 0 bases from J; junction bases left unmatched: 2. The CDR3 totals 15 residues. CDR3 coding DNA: TGTGCCAGCAGCCCTAGCGGGAGGGACTCCTACGAGCAGTACTTC. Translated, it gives CASSPSGRDSYEQYF. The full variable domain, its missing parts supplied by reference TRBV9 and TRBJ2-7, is DSGVTQTPKHLITATGQRVTLRCSPRSGDLSVYWYQQSLDQGLQFLIQYYNGEERAKGNILERFSAQQFPDLHSELNLSSLELGDSALYFCASSPSGRDSYEQYFGPGTRLTVT.

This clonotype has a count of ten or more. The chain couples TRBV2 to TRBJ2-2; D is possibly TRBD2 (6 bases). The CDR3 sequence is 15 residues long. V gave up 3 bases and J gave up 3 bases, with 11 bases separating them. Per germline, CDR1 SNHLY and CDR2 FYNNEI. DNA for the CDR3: TGTGCCAGCAGTGAGTCCGGGAGTTACACCGGGGAGCTGTTTTTT. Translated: CASSESGSYTGELFF.

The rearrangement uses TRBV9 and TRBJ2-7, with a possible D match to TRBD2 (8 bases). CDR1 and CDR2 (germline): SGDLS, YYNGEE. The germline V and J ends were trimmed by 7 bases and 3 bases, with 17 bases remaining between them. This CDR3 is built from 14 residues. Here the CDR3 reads CASPQGTRGYEQYF. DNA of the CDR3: TGTGCCAGCCCACAGGGGACTAGGGGCTACGAGCAGTACTTC.

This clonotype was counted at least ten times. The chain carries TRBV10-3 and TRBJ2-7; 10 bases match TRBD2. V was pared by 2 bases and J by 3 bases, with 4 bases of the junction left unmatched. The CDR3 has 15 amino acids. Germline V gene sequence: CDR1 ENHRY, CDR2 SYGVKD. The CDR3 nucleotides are TGTGCCATCAGTGAGGGACTAGCGGAGAACTACGAGCAGTACTTC. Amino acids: CAISEGLAENYEQYF.

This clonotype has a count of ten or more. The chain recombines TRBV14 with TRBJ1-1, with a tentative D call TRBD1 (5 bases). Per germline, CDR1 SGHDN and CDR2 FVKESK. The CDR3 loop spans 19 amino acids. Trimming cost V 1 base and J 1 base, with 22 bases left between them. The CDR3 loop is CASSQVSAIRASSNTEAFF. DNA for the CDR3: TGTGCCAGCAGCCAAGTGTCGGCGATCAGGGCCTCCTCGAACACTGAAGCTTTCTTT. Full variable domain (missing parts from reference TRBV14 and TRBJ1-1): EAGVTQFPSHSVIEKGQTVTLRCDPISGHDNLYWYRRVMGKEIKFLLHFVKESKQDESGMPNNRFLAERTGGTYSTLKVQPAELEDSGVYFCASSQVSAIRASSNTEAFFGQGTRLTVV.

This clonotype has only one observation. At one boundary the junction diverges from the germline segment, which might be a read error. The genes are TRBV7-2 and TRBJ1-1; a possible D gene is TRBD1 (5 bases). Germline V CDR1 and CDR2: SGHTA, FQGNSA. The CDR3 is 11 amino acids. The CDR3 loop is CASSLNSDSLF. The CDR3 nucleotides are TGTGCCAGCAGCTTAAATTCCGACAGTCTCTTT.

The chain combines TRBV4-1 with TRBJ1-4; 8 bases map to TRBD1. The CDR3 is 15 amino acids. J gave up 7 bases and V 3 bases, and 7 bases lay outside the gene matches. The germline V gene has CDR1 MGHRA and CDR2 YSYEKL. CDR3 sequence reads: CASSQQGAGAEKLFF. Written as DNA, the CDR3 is TGCGCCAGCAGCCAGCAGGGGGCTGGGGCTGAAAAACTGTTTTTT.

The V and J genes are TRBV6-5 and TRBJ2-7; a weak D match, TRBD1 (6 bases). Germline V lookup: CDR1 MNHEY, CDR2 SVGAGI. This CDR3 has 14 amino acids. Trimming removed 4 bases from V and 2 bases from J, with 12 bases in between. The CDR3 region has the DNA TGTGCCAGCAGTTCAGGACAGTCCCCCTACGAGCAGTACTTC. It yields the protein CASSSGQSPYEQYF.

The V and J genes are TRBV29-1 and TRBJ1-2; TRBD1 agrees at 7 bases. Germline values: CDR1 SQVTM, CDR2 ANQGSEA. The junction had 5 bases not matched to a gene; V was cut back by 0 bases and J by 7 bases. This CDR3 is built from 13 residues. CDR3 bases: TGCAGCGTTGAAGACGACAGGGTAGGTGGCTACACCTTC. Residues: CSVEDDRVGGYTF.

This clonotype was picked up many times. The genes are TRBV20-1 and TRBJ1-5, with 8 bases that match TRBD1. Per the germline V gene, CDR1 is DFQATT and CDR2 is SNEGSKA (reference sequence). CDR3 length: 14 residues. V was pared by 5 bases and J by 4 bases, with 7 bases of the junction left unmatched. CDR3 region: CSAQGARANQPQHF. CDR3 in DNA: TGCAGTGCTCAGGGGGCCAGGGCAAATCAGCCCCAGCATTTT.

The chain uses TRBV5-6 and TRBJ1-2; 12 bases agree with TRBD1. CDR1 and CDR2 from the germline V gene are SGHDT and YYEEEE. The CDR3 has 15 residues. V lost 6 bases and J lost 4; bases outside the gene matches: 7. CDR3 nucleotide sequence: TGTGCCAGCACCGGGACAGGGGGCGCGGTCTATGGCTACACCTTC. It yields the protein CASTGTGGAVYGYTF. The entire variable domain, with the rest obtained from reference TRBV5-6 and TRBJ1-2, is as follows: DAGVTQSPTHLIKTRGQQVTLRCSPKSGHDTVSWYQQALGQGPQFIFQYYEEEERQRGNFPDRFSGHQFPNYSSELNVNALLLGDSALYLCASTGTGGAVYGYTFGSGTRLTVV.

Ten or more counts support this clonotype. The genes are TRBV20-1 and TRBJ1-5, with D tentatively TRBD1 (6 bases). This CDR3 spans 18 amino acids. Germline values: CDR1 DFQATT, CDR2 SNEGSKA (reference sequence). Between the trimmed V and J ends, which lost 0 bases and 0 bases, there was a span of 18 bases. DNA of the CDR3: TGCAGTGCTAGAGATTCGAGGGGTAGGGGGGCTAGCAATCAGCCCCAGCATTTT. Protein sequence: CSARDSRGRGASNQPQHF.

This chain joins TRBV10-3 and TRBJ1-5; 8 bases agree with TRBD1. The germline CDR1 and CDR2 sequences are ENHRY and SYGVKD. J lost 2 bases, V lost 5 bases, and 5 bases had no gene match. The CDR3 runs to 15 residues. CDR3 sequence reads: CAISFGQGGNQPQHF. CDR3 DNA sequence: TGTGCCATCAGTTTCGGACAGGGCGGCAATCAGCCCCAGCATTTT.

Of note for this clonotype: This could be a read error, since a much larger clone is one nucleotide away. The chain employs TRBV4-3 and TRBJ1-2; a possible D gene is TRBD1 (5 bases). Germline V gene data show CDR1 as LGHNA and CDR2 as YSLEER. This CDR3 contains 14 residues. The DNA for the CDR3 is TGCGCCGGCAGCCAAGATAAGACAGTATATGGCTACACCTTC. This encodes CAGSQDKTVYGYTF.

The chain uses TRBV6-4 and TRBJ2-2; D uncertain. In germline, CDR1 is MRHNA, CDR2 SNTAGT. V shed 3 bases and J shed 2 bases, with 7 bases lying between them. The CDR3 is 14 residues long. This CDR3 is CASSEDINTGELFF. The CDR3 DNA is TGTGCCAGCAGTGAAGACATAAACACCGGGGAGCTGTTTTTT.

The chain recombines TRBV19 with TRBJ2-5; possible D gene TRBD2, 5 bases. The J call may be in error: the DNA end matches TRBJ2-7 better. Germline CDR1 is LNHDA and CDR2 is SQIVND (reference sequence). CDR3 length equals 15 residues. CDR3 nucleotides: TGTGCCAGTAGTATACGGCAGGAGGCCGAGTACGAGCAGTACTTC. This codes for CASSIRQEAEYEQYF.

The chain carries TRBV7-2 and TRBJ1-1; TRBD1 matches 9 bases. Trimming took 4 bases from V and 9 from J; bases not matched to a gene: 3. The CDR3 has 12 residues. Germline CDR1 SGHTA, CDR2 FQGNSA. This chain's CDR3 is CASSSNRGQAFF. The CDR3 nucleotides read TGTGCCAGCAGCTCTAACAGGGGGCAAGCTTTCTTT.

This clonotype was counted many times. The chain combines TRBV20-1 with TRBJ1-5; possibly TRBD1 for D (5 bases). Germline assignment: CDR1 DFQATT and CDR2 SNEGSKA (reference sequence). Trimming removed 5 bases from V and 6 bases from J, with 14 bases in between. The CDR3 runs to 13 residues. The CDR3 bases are TGCAGTGCTGGGGGACGGTATGGTCAGCCCCAGCATTTT. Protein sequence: CSAGGRYGQPQHF.

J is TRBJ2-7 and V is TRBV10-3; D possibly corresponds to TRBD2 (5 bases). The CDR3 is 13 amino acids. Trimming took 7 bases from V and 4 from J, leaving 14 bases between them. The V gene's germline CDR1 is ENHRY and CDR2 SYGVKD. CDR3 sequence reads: CAIKDGKLYEQYF. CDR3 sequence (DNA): TGTGCCATCAAGGACGGGAAACTGTACGAGCAGTACTTC.

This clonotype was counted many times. CDR3 nucleotide sequence: TGTGCCAGCACCAAGGGGGTGACCCAGTACTTC. Its protein is CASTKGVTQYF. The V gene is TRBV7-8, the J gene TRBJ2-5, with D possibly matching TRBD1 (6 bases). The length of the CDR3 is 11 residues. Trimming took 7 bases from V and 7 from J, leaving 10 bases between them. Germline assignment: CDR1 SGHVS and CDR2 FQNEAQ.

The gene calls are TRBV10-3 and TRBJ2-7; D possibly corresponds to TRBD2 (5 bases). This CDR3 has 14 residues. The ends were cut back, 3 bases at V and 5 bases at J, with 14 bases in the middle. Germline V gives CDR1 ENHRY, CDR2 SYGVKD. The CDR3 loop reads CAISDFSLANEQYF. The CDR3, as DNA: TGTGCCATCAGTGATTTTAGCCTAGCCAACGAGCAGTACTTC.

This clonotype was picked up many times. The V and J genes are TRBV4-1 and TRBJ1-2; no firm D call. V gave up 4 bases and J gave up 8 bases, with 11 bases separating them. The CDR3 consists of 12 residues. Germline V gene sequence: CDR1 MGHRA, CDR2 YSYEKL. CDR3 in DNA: TGCGCCAGCAGCCTCGGGCCCAAGGGCTACACCTTC. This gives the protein CASSLGPKGYTF.

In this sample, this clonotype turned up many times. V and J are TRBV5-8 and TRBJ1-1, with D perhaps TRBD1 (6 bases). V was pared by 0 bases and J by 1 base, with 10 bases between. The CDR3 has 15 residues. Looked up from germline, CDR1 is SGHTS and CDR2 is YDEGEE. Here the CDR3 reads CASSLEQGRNTEAFF. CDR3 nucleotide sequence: TGTGCCAGCAGCTTGGAACAGGGCAGGAACACTGAAGCTTTCTTT.